This T cell receptor beta chain was observed in a study of T cell responses to AZD1222 COVID-19 vaccine. Study-wide findings and caveats: Increases in Spike-specific TCR breadth and depth were seen after two AZD1222 doses.

Remarks on this clone: Its antigen is as yet unknown.

Method: immunoSEQ multiplex PCR; TCRdb's copy keeps in-frame clones and lacks some. The sample yields some 150,000 clones, 80% to 90% seen once. The sample consisted of peripheral blood, taken on day 0 of AZD1222 vaccination. The TCR originated in an adult in good health.

As DNA, the CDR3 is TGTGCCAGTAGTAGTGGCCCCGGGGGCCTCACTGAAGCTTTCTTT. Protein product: CASSSGPGGLTEAFF. The chain couples TRBV19 to TRBJ1-1, with D tentatively TRBD1 (6 bases). Trimming took 4 bases from V and 4 from J, leaving 16 bases between them. This CDR3 spans 15 amino acids. Germline CDR1 reads LNHDA; CDR2 reads SQIVND (reference sequence).